This TCR beta chain was sequenced during a study of blood T cell repertoires in COVID-19. Clones were read by immunoSEQ multiplex PCR, and TCRdb kept only the in-frame ones, dropping some. The sample shows about 310,000 clones, approximately 87% of them seen only once. Material for sequencing was peripheral blood. The TCR was taken from a woman aged 50 to 65 who had recovered from COVID-19.

The CDR3 spells CASSLVETYNEQFF. CDR3 bases: TGTGCCAGCAGCTTGGTGGAGACCTACAATGAGCAGTTCTTC. The V gene is TRBV5-6, the J gene TRBJ2-1; no clear D. CDR3 length: 14 residues. V lost 0 bases to trimming and J lost 2 bases, with 6 bases between them. The germline gives CDR1 SGHDT, CDR2 YYEEEE.